This entry lists 3 T cell receptor beta chains sequenced from one sample in a study of metastatic and nonmetastatic thyroid tumors. TCRdb re-called clones from the PCR reads using MiXCR. The table has over 25,000 clones, over 15% seen once. Ahead of thyroid surgery, no patient had received treatment of any kind. The sequenced sample consisted of blood. These receptor sequences come from a female donor with papillary thyroid cancer or a benign thyroid nodule (not recorded which). Some clones in this sample may be carry-over from other donors' samples.

The V gene is TRBV12-3 or TRBV12-4, the J gene TRBJ2-1; D is uncertain. This CDR3 spans 15 amino acids. Trimming cost V 3 bases and J 5 bases, with 14 bases left between them. In DNA form, the CDR3 reads TGTGCCAGCAGTTTTATAGTAGAAAGGGACAATGAGCAGTTCTTC. Its translation: CASSFIVERDNEQFF.

This clone has just a few counts. This clone may be a read error of a much larger clone one base away. In the same sample, other DNA sequences code for this CDR3. The chain joins TRBV7-3 to TRBJ2-3; D not certain. CDR1 SGHTA and CDR2 FQGTGA come from the germline V gene. The CDR3 contains 14 residues. V lost 5 bases and J lost 5, with 14 bases in between. CDR3 sequence reads: CASSLSPGKDTQYF. The CDR3, as DNA: TGTGCCAGCAGCCTAAGTCCCGGAAAAGATACGCAGTATTTT.

This clone was seen at least ten times. This rearrangement joins TRBV4-2 to TRBJ2-1; 8 nucleotides match TRBD2. Germline CDR1 is LGHNA and CDR2 is YNFKEQ. The CDR3 sequence is 15 residues long. The trim removed 5 bases at V and 4 bases at J, leaving 7 bases unmatched. The CDR3 is CASSDSGSRYNEQFF. In DNA, the CDR3 is TGTGCCAGCAGCGACAGCGGGAGCAGGTACAATGAGCAGTTCTTC.